One and the same sample provided the 9 T cell receptor beta chains below, sequenced in a study of blood T cell repertoires in COVID-19. Generated by immunoSEQ multiplex PCR, the TCRdb table keeps only in-frame clones and is missing some. The sample lists over 200,000 clones, about four fifths occurring once. Material for sequencing was peripheral blood. The origin of the receptors is a woman aged 45-65 years with acute or convalescent COVID-19.

The chain links TRBV6-1 to TRBJ2-1, with TRBD1 matching over 10 bases. The germline V gene has CDR1 MNHNS and CDR2 SASEGT. V gave up 2 bases and J gave up 12 bases; unmatched junction bases: 7. CDR3 length equals 14 residues. The CDR3 DNA sequence: TGTGCCAGCAGTGAAAGGGACAGGGGTGGTGGGCAGTTCTTC. It is translated as CASSERDRGGGQFF.

CDR3 sequence (DNA): TGTGCCAGCAGTGACACAGGACTAGCCCTCCTTCCGCAGTATTTT. Protein sequence: CASSDTGLALLPQYF. This chain links TRBV6-1 with TRBJ2-3, with 8 bases matching TRBD2. The CDR3 is 15 residues long. The germline gives CDR1 MNHNS, CDR2 SASEGT. The V segment lost 3 bases and the J segment 10 bases; nucleotides outside the gene matches: 12.

The chain uses TRBV24-1 and TRBJ2-3; TRBD1 matches at 9 bases. The V gene's germline CDR1 is KGHDR and CDR2 SFDVKD. The ends lost 5 bases at V and 6 bases at J; junction bases unmatched: 8. The CDR3 extends over 15 amino acids. As DNA, the CDR3 is TGTGCCACCAGTGTGGGACAGGGAGAGGTGGATACGCAGTATTTT. Amino acid sequence: CATSVGQGEVDTQYF.

Points on this clone: The sample carries other DNA sequences with the same CDR3. The gene calls are TRBV3-1 (or the pseudogene TRBV3-2) and TRBJ2-5; unclear D gene. Germline V CDR1 and CDR2: LGHDT, YNNKEL (reference sequence). Trimming stripped 0 bases from V and 2 bases from J, with 4 bases between. This CDR3 is built from 13 residues. The CDR3 nucleotides read TGTGCCAGCAGCCAAGACAGTCAAGAGACCCAGTACTTC. This translates into CASSQDSQETQYF.

This clone was counted a single time. The V gene is TRBV11-2, the J gene TRBJ1-2; D might be TRBD1 (6 bases). The germline CDR1 and CDR2 sequences are SGHAT and FQNNGV. V was clipped by 4 bases and J by 2 bases, with 17 bases between them. The CDR3 covers 16 residues. CDR3: CASSSPRGAINYGYTF. The DNA of the CDR3 is TGTGCCAGCAGCTCCCCTCGGGGGGCCATAAACTATGGCTACACCTTC.

The V call is TRBV7-2, the J call TRBJ1-5; D gene unclear. Germline loops: CDR1 SGHTA, CDR2 FQGNSA. CDR3 size: 17 residues. The V end was cut by 5 bases, the J end by 3 bases, with 20 bases between. In DNA, the CDR3 is TGTGCCAGCAGCCCCCGGGGTGGACCGCATAACAATCAGCCCCAGCATTTT. It translates to CASSPRGGPHNNQPQHF.

CDR3 nucleotides: TGTGCCAGCAGCTTCGGACTAGCGGGAGAGAGTGAGCAGTTCTTC. Residues: CASSFGLAGESEQFF. The chain combines TRBV7-2 with TRBJ2-1, with TRBD2 matching over 13 bases. The germline V gene encodes CDR1 SGHTA and CDR2 FQGNSA. V was clipped by 3 bases and J by 9 bases; unmatched bases: 5. The CDR3 extends over 15 amino acids.

The V call is TRBV5-4, the J call TRBJ2-1; 14 positions match TRBD2. The junction had 11 bases not matched to a gene; V was cut back by 6 bases and J by 9 bases. The CDR3 extends over 16 amino acids. Germline CDR1 and CDR2: SGHNT and YYREEE (reference sequence). Here the CDR3 reads CASKTGTSGSEGEQFF. The CDR3 bases are TGTGCCAGCAAGACCGGGACTAGCGGGAGTGAGGGTGAGCAGTTCTTC.

The table lists this clone with a few counts. Germline is not matched at one junction end, which may reflect a read error. V is TRBV7-7 and J is TRBJ2-1; the D is unclear. CDR1 and CDR2 from the germline V gene are SSHAT and FNYEAQ (reference sequence). The CDR3 spans 13 residues. Here the CDR3 DNA reads TGTGCTAGCAGCCCTACCCTTTTAAATGAGCAGTTCTTC. As protein: CASSPTLLNEQFF.